Listed below are T cell receptor beta chains from one sample, sequenced in a study of vaccination and CD4 T cells after COVID-19. Their recognized antigens are unknown. Via MiXCR, TCRdb re-called the PCR reads, giving one row per CDR3 protein. The table shows about 13,000 distinct CDR3 sequences, with more than 45% occurring only once. Sequences were obtained from CD4+ T cells from blood, cultured in vitro. These receptors all stem from a human donor who had recovered from COVID-19. Both conserved end residues are part of each CDR3. Fields, in order: CDR3 protein, CDR3 DNA, clone size, D gene, J gene, V gene. The D gene is left open where the match is weak. Only part of the rows carry a size: once, few, many, or a class if the clone is expanded.

CASSSGTSGSNNEQFF TGTGCCAGCAGCTCAGGGACTAGCGGGAGCAACAATGAGCAGTTCTTC - TRBD2 TRBJ2-1 TRBV7-3
CASSYGVLDTDTQYF TGTGCCAGCAGTTACGGGGTGTTGGACACAGATACGCAGTATTTT few - TRBJ2-3 TRBV6-5
CATSGMNTEAFF TGTGCCACCAGTGGAATGAACACTGAAGCTTTCTTT - - TRBJ1-1 TRBV24-1
CAWSVPSRGRGNSPLHF TGTGCCTGGAGTGTACCGTCCAGGGGGAGAGGCAATTCACCCCTCCACTTT - TRBD1 TRBJ1-6 TRBV30
CASSWGASSYNEQFF TGTGCCAGCAGCTGGGGGGCGAGCTCCTACAATGAGCAGTTCTTC - - TRBJ2-1 TRBV7-2
CASRVEGDLLYGYTF TGTGCCAGCAGGGTTGAGGGGGATCTGCTCTATGGCTACACCTTC - - TRBJ1-2 TRBV2
CASSRLAGQETQYF TGTGCCAGCAGCCGGCTTGCAGGGCAAGAGACCCAGTACTTC - - TRBJ2-5 TRBV7-9
CATLHGGGPRELFF TGTGCCACCCTACACGGGGGAGGGCCCCGGGAGCTGTTTTTT - TRBD2 TRBJ2-2 TRBV6-2/TRBV6-3
CASQSGDTEAFF TGCGCCTCCCAGTCGGGGGACACTGAAGCTTTCTTT few - TRBJ1-1 TRBV10-2
CASSGGVRETQYF TGTGCCAGCTCGGGAGGGGTTCGTGAGACCCAGTACTTC medium-sized TRBD2 TRBJ2-5 TRBV18
CATSVSGSANEQFF TGTGCCACCAGTGTAAGCGGGAGTGCGAATGAGCAGTTCTTC - TRBD2 TRBJ2-1 TRBV24-1
CASSQDSTLTSGIQETQYF TGTGCCAGCAGCCAAGATTCGACCTTGACTAGCGGGATTCAAGAGACCCAGTACTTC - TRBD2 TRBJ2-5 TRBV14
CASRERSSTDTQYF TGTGCCAGCAGGGAGAGGTCTAGCACAGATACGCAGTATTTT once - TRBJ2-3 TRBV27
CASSSRRGRAEKLFF TGTGCCAGCAGTTCACGAAGAGGCCGGGCAGAAAAACTGTTTTTT - - TRBJ1-4 TRBV28
CASSLAAGGNEQFF TGTGCCAGCAGCTTAGCGGCAGGGGGAAATGAGCAGTTCTTC - TRBD1 TRBJ2-1 TRBV7-2
CASSYPTGSRTDTQYF TGTGCCAGCAGTTACCCTACAGGGTCCCGCACAGATACGCAGTATTTT once - TRBJ2-3 TRBV6-5
CASIRDTQYF TGTGCCAGCATAAGAGATACGCAGTATTTT - - TRBJ2-3 TRBV6-2/TRBV6-3
CASSGPGTEAFF TGTGCCAGCAGTGGACCGGGCACTGAAGCTTTCTTT - - TRBJ1-1 TRBV28
CASSWDRVMPEAFF TGTGCCAGTAGCTGGGACAGGGTTATGCCTGAAGCTTTCTTT - TRBD1 TRBJ1-1 TRBV19
CASSPIVGTLPGAKNIQYF TGTGCCAGCAGTCCCATCGTGGGAACGCTCCCAGGGGCCAAAAACATTCAGTACTTC - - TRBJ2-4 TRBV6-1
CATSRGNRGNQPQHF TGTGCCACCAGCAGAGGGAACAGGGGCAATCAGCCCCAGCATTTT - - TRBJ1-5 TRBV15
CASTRRGLEAFF TGTGCCAGCACCAGACGCGGGCTCGAAGCTTTCTTT - - TRBJ1-1 TRBV5-6
CSARAGLVYREQYF TGCAGTGCCAGGGCGGGACTAGTTTATCGCGAGCAGTACTTC - TRBD2 TRBJ2-7 TRBV20-1
CASSEWWGSQETQYF TGTGCCAGCAGTGAATGGTGGGGTTCCCAAGAGACCCAGTACTTC - - TRBJ2-5 TRBV6-1
CASSGGGPTDTQYF TGTGCCAGCAGTGGAGGCGGGCCCACAGATACGCAGTATTTT - - TRBJ2-3 TRBV6-4
CASSEDRASLYGYTF TGTGCCAGCAGCGAAGACAGGGCTTCCCTTTATGGCTACACCTTC - TRBD1 TRBJ1-2 TRBV7-2
CSARVGEKLFF TGCAGTGCTAGAGTCGGCGAAAAACTGTTTTTT - - TRBJ1-4 TRBV20-1
CASRGTGGADTQYF TGTGCCAGCAGGGGGACAGGGGGGGCAGATACGCAGTATTTT once TRBD1 TRBJ2-3 TRBV6-1
CATSRDESYTF TGTGCCACCAGCAGAGATGAGAGCTACACCTTC few - TRBJ1-2 TRBV15
CASSTTSGSETQYF TGTGCCAGTAGTACTACTAGCGGGAGCGAGACCCAGTACTTC - TRBD2 TRBJ2-5 TRBV19
CSAIGRQGGYGYTF TGCAGTGCTATAGGGCGACAGGGCGGCTATGGCTACACCTTC - TRBD1 TRBJ1-2 TRBV20-1
CSARLAGGAEQFF TGCAGTGCTAGACTAGCGGGAGGGGCTGAGCAGTTCTTC few TRBD2 TRBJ2-1 TRBV20-1
CASSLAGLTYEQYF TGTGCCAGCAGCTTAGCAGGGCTTACCTACGAGCAGTACTTC - - TRBJ2-7 TRBV7-9
CASSPTPVGPNQPQHF TGTGCCAGCAGTCCTACCCCTGTTGGGCCGAATCAGCCCCAGCATTTT few - TRBJ1-5 TRBV7-8
CSASAPGGLFF TGCAGTGCTAGCGCCCCGGGAGGCTTGTTCTTC - TRBD2 TRBJ2-1 TRBV20-1
CASSVAGGEVEQFF TGTGCCAGCAGCGTAGCAGGGGGCGAGGTTGAGCAGTTCTTC - TRBD1 TRBJ2-1 TRBV9
CATSDLYLTDTQYF TGTGCCACCAGTGATTTGTACCTCACAGATACGCAGTATTTT - - TRBJ2-3 TRBV24-1
CASSFWRGNYGYTF TGTGCCAGCAGTTTTTGGCGGGGAAACTATGGCTACACCTTC - - TRBJ1-2 TRBV28
CASSQGGDEAFF TGCGCCAGCAGCCAGGGCGGTGATGAAGCTTTCTTT - - TRBJ1-1 TRBV4-1
CAISEGNSYEQYF TGTGCCATCAGTGAAGGGAACTCCTACGAGCAGTACTTC - - TRBJ2-7 TRBV10-3
CASSPDRGNTEAFF TGTGCCAGCAGTCCGGACAGGGGGAACACTGAAGCTTTCTTT - TRBD1 TRBJ1-1 TRBV27
CASSDLDRGDEQYF TGTGCCAGCAGTGATTTGGACAGAGGGGACGAGCAGTACTTC - - TRBJ2-7 TRBV2
CASSYRSGSTYEQYF TGTGCCAGCAGTTACCGTAGCGGGTCGACCTACGAGCAGTACTTC once TRBD2 TRBJ2-7 TRBV6-2/TRBV6-3
CASSQDVGEETQYF TGCGCCAGCAGCCAAGACGTGGGGGAAGAGACCCAGTACTTC few - TRBJ2-5 TRBV4-1
CASSSPGLAAYEQYF TGTGCCAGCAGTTCCCCGGGACTAGCGGCCTACGAGCAGTACTTC - TRBD2 TRBJ2-7 TRBV28
CASSPRETDTQYF TGTGCCAGCAGTCCACGGGAAACAGATACGCAGTATTTT few - TRBJ2-3 TRBV6-4
CASSLVGGRSTDTQYF TGTGCCAGCAGCTTAGTGGGCGGGAGGAGCACAGATACGCAGTATTTT - TRBD2 TRBJ2-3 TRBV7-6
CASSFTSWTGTIGYTF TGTGCCAGCAGCTTTACTTCCTGGACAGGGACGATTGGCTACACCTTC few TRBD1 TRBJ1-2 TRBV6-1
CATSRDPTDTQYF TGTGCCACCAGCAGAGATCCCACAGATACGCAGTATTTT - - TRBJ2-3 TRBV15
CSASSLQGGGKLFF TGCAGTGCTAGCTCACTGCAGGGGGGCGGAAAACTGTTTTTT few TRBD1 TRBJ1-4 TRBV20-1
CASSLDPGLMTEAFF TGCGCCAGCAGCTTGGACCCGGGACTAATGACTGAAGCTTTCTTT - - TRBJ1-1 TRBV5-1